This T cell receptor beta chain was identified during a study of regulatory T cells in long-lasting Graves disease. Relying on iRepertoire HTBI primers and Arm-PCR of CDR3 regions, the team built TCR beta libraries. TCRdb called the multiplex PCR reads again in MiXCR, with one record for every CDR3 protein. The sample contains roughly 350,000 distinct CDR3 sequences, 16% of which appear only once. The sample's time point: newly diagnosed GD, antithyroid drugs for less than 3 months. PBMCs were the source of the RNA used for TCR sequencing. Graves' disease diagnoses used American Thyroid Association guidelines. Patients came through an endocrinology department, and that department was in Xi'an, China. This clonotype was counted at least ten times. The germline CDR1 and CDR2 sequences are LNHDA and SQIVND (reference sequence). V was pared by 5 bases and J by 7 bases, with 7 bases of the junction left unmatched. CDR3 size: 13 residues.

A further study also used this sample, focusing on T cells in Graves' hyperthyroidism and ophthalmopathy. That publication notes: The HTBI set primed first-round TCR CDR3 RT-PCR.

This sample comprised peripheral blood mononuclear cells (PBMCs), obtained at new diagnosis, from a patient treated with antithyroid drugs. The rearrangement uses TRBV19 and TRBJ1-2, with TRBD1 matching 7 bases. The clonotype originates from a woman between 18 and 29 years old with Graves disease. CDR3 nucleotides: TGTGCCAGTAGTCCCAACAGGGGCGGTGGCTACACCTTC. Translated: CASSPNRGGGYTF.